Shown below are 26 T cell receptor beta chains from a single sample sequenced in a study of blood T cell repertoires in COVID-19. The method was immunoSEQ multiplex PCR; TCRdb's version includes in-frame clones alone and lacks a portion of them. The sample lists roughly 400,000 clones, roughly 91% seen once, with roughly 0.66% in the top ten. Material for sequencing was PBMCs or T cells enriched from blood (not recorded which). The receptors derive from a man aged 18 to 30 who had recovered from COVID-19.

The rearrangement uses TRBV5-8 and TRBJ1-3; 8 nucleotides line up with TRBD1. Germline CDR1 SGHTS, CDR2 YDEGEE. The CDR3 extends over 16 amino acids. The ends lost 0 bases at V and 8 bases at J; junction bases unmatched: 10. CDR3 region: CASSLAPGGISYTIYF. The CDR3 DNA follows: TGTGCCAGCAGCTTGGCCCCAGGGGGCATTTCGTACACCATATATTTT.

The chain links TRBV19 to TRBJ1-4; 7 bases line up with TRBD1. Per germline, CDR1 LNHDA and CDR2 SQIVND (reference sequence). The CDR3 extends over 14 amino acids. The V gene end was trimmed by 4 bases and the J gene end by 5 bases; junction bases not matched to a gene: 4. The CDR3: CASSRGQQNEKLFF. As DNA, the CDR3 is TGTGCCAGTAGTAGGGGACAGCAAAATGAAAAACTGTTTTTT.

The rearrangement links TRBV7-8 to TRBJ1-1; D possibly corresponds to TRBD1 (5 bases). The V end lost 1 base, the J end lost 2 bases, and 8 bases lay between the germline ends. Germline-derived CDR1 and CDR2 are SGHVS and FQNEAQ. This CDR3 region has 14 residues. The DNA of the CDR3 is TGTGCCAGCAGCTTAGACAGGAAAAACACTGAAGCTTTCTTT. Residues: CASSLDRKNTEAFF.

V is TRBV7-3 and J is TRBJ1-4; TRBD1 might be the D (5 bases). The CDR3 consists of 15 residues. CDR1 is SGHTA and CDR2 is FQGTGA in the germline V gene. V lost 0 bases, J lost 4 bases, and 9 bases lay in between. CDR3 nucleotide sequence: TGTGCCAGCAGCTTAACGGGGCCGATTAATGAAAAACTGTTTTTT. It translates to CASSLTGPINEKLFF.

The chain links TRBV5-5 to TRBJ1-4; D not certain. Germline V gives CDR1 SGHKS, CDR2 YYEKEE (reference sequence). The V and J ends lost 2 bases and 6 bases respectively, with 14 bases between them. The CDR3 totals 15 residues. CDR3 loop: CASSFWGGRDEKLFF. The CDR3 DNA is TGTGCCAGCAGCTTTTGGGGTGGGAGGGATGAAAAACTGTTTTTT.

The rearrangement uses TRBV3-1 (or the pseudogene TRBV3-2) and TRBJ2-7; TRBD1 might be the D (6 bases). V lost 1 base to trimming and J lost 4 bases, with 17 bases between them. Germline loops: CDR1 LGHDT, CDR2 YNNKEL (reference sequence). CDR3 length equals 16 residues. In nucleotides, the CDR3 is TGTGCCAGCAGCCAAGTCTTTGGACAGTTAACTTACGAGCAGTACTTC. Translating it yields CASSQVFGQLTYEQYF.

The gene calls are TRBV19 and TRBJ2-2; D perhaps matches TRBD2 (5 bases). This CDR3 is built from 14 residues. V was trimmed by 3 bases and J by 5 bases, leaving 10 bases between them. Germline values: CDR1 LNHDA, CDR2 SQIVND (reference sequence). In nucleotides, the CDR3 is TGTGCCAGTAGTATCAGCGGAGCGACCGGGGAGCTGTTTTTT. Its translation: CASSISGATGELFF.

This rearrangement joins TRBV5-1 to TRBJ2-2; tentatively, D is TRBD2 (6 bases). Trimming took off 4 bases at V and 6 bases at J, with 19 bases between the two ends. The CDR3 is 16 residues long. In germline, CDR1 is SGHRS, CDR2 YFSETQ. CDR3 region: CASSPPVAAGAGELFF. CDR3 DNA: TGCGCCAGCAGCCCCCCCGTGGCAGCGGGCGCCGGGGAGCTGTTTTTT. The full variable domain, in which reference TRBV5-1 and TRBJ2-2 provide the parts outside the CDR3, is KAGVTQTPRYLIKTRGQQVTLSCSPISGHRSVSWYQQTPGQGLQFLFEYFSETQRNKGNFPGRFSGRQFSNSRSEMNVSTLELGDSALYLCASSPPVAAGAGELFFGEGSRLTVL.

This clone showed up just once. The chain has TRBV19 and TRBJ1-1; D unclear. V was pared by 9 bases and J by 0 bases, with 14 bases between. Germline CDR1 is LNHDA and CDR2 is SQIVND (reference sequence). The CDR3 is 14 residues long. CDR3 DNA: TGTGCCAGCAACCACGGCGGCATGAACACTGAAGCTTTCTTT. Amino acids: CASNHGGMNTEAFF.

V is TRBV18 and J is TRBJ1-5, with D maybe TRBD1 (5 bases). The germline V and J ends were trimmed by 5 bases and 7 bases, with 21 bases remaining between them. The CDR3 totals 16 residues. The germline V gene has CDR1 KGHSH and CDR2 LQKENI. Here the CDR3 reads CASSAGRLARVQPQHF. CDR3 DNA sequence: TGTGCCAGCTCAGCAGGGCGCTTAGCCCGTGTCCAGCCCCAGCATTTT.

Here the CDR3 reads CASSLGSGQVYGYTF. DNA of the CDR3: TGTGCCAGCAGCCTGGGTTCCGGACAGGTCTATGGCTACACCTTC. J is TRBJ1-2 and V is TRBV7-2; 7 nucleotides agree with TRBD1. Germline-derived CDR1 and CDR2 are SGHTA and FQGNSA. There are 15 residues in the CDR3. The junction had 10 bases not matched to a gene; V was cut back by 5 bases and J by 4 bases. Based on the CDR3 plus reference TRBV7-2 and TRBJ1-2, the full variable domain is GAGVSQSPSNKVTEKGKDVELRCDPISGHTALYWYRQSLGQGLEFLIYFQGNSAPDKSGLPSDRFSAERTGGSVSTLTIQRTQQEDSAVYLCASSLGSGQVYGYTFGSGTRLTVV.

CDR3 nucleotide sequence: TGTGCCAGCAGCCACTTACAGGGGGCTGGAAACACCATATATTTT. Translated: CASSHLQGAGNTIYF. The genes are TRBV3-1 (or the pseudogene TRBV3-2) and TRBJ1-3; 8 bases are a match to TRBD1. This CDR3 comprises 15 residues. Losses at the gene ends were 3 bases for V and 2 bases for J; bases not matched to a gene: 3. The germline V gene has CDR1 LGHDT and CDR2 YNNKEL (reference sequence).

This chain connects TRBV11-2 to TRBJ2-7; 11 bases are shared with TRBD2. The CDR3 length is 18 residues. Germline CDR1 reads SGHAT; CDR2 reads FQNNGV. J was trimmed by 2 bases and V by 4 bases; bases with no gene match: 13. CDR3 sequence reads: CASSSLLGLAGVTYEQYF. In DNA, the CDR3 is TGTGCCAGCAGCTCCCTCCTTGGACTAGCGGGCGTAACCTACGAGCAGTACTTC.

The chain links TRBV27 to TRBJ2-3, with a possible D match to TRBD2 (5 bases). CDR1 MNHEY and CDR2 SMNVEV come from the germline V gene (reference sequence). The CDR3 loop spans 14 amino acids. Trimming pared 6 bases from V and 4 bases from J, leaving 14 bases between. CDR3 DNA: TGTGCCAGCAGCACAGTGAGAGGGCCAGATACGCAGTATTTT. Translated, it gives CASSTVRGPDTQYF.

The rearrangement uses TRBV21-1 and TRBJ2-5; the D segment call TRBD1 is taken from the table without a DNA check. TRBV21-1 is a known pseudogene. The CDR3 length is 16 residues. The CDR3 nucleotides are TGTGCCAGCAGCGGGTCCGGACAGGGGGTAGGGGAGACCCAGTACTTC. It codes for CASSGSGQGVGETQYF.

V gene TRBV18 combines with J gene TRBJ2-3; TRBD2 matches at 7 bases. The CDR3 runs 15 residues. CDR1 is KGHSH and CDR2 is LQKENI in the germline V gene. The J segment lost 1 base and the V segment lost 1 base, leaving 2 bases of the junction unmatched. Here the CDR3 reads CASSPRLAGTDTQYF. The CDR3 nucleotides read TGTGCCAGCTCACCACGGCTAGCGGGCACAGATACGCAGTATTTT.

The V and J genes are TRBV18 and TRBJ1-1; weak D call: TRBD1 (6 bases). Trimming stripped 10 bases from V and 1 base from J, with 16 bases between. The germline gives CDR1 KGHSH, CDR2 LQKENI. The CDR3 has 14 residues. The CDR3 DNA is TGTGCCACCTTAAAAGGGGGAACGAACACTGAAGCTTTCTTT. Protein sequence: CATLKGGTNTEAFF.

V and J are TRBV29-1 and TRBJ2-1, with 14 nucleotides matching TRBD2. The CDR3 has 16 residues. Trimming at V came to 6 bases and at J to 3 bases, leaving 7 bases not matched to a gene. Germline V lookup: CDR1 SQVTM, CDR2 ANQGSEA. DNA of the CDR3: TGCAGCGTCCGACTAGCGGGAGGGCCTAACTACAATGAGCAGTTCTTC. Protein sequence: CSVRLAGGPNYNEQFF.

The chain employs TRBV7-8 and TRBJ1-2, with 9 bases that match TRBD1. CDR3 length equals 17 residues. Germline V gene lookup returns CDR1 SGHVS and CDR2 FQNEAQ. Trimming cost V 5 bases and J 3 bases; bases outside gene matches: 13. For the CDR3, the DNA is TGTGCCAGCAGCCCTTCGATAACAGGGGGCGCATACTATGGCTACACCTTC. Its translation is CASSPSITGGAYYGYTF.

This rearrangement joins TRBV7-9 to TRBJ1-1; no firm D call. Germline V lookup: CDR1 SEHNR, CDR2 FQNEAQ (reference sequence). The CDR3 loop spans 13 amino acids. Trimming left V 0 bases short and J 12 bases short, with 14 bases between. DNA of the CDR3: TGTGCCAGCAGCTTAGCGGAAGGACTTAAAACTTTCTTT. Residues: CASSLAEGLKTFF.

The chain employs TRBV3-1 (or the pseudogene TRBV3-2) and TRBJ1-3; 7 nucleotides agree with TRBD1. Trimming removed 5 bases from V and 0 bases from J; junction bases left unmatched: 4. The CDR3 loop spans 15 amino acids. Germline V gene data show CDR1 as LGHDT and CDR2 as YNNKEL (reference sequence). The CDR3 spells CASSGRTGSGNTIYF. In DNA, the CDR3 is TGTGCCAGCAGCGGCCGGACAGGCTCTGGAAACACCATATATTTT.

The J gene is TRBJ2-7, the V gene TRBV13; 10 bases fit TRBD2. This CDR3 is built from 15 residues. The germline V gene has CDR1 PRHDT and CDR2 FYEKMQ (reference sequence). V lost 1 base and J lost 6; bases outside the gene matches: 6. CDR3 DNA sequence: TGTGCCAGCAGCTTAGAGGGACTAGCGAGGCGCGAGCAGTACTTC. It translates to CASSLEGLARREQYF.

The CDR3: CASSDLPWPYNEQFF. The CDR3 DNA follows: TGCGCCAGCAGTGATCTTCCGTGGCCCTACAATGAGCAGTTCTTC. The chain employs TRBV10-1 and TRBJ2-1; no firm D call. V dropped 3 bases and J dropped 2 bases, with 11 bases sitting between them. Germline CDR1 reads WNHNN; CDR2 reads SYGVQD (reference sequence). CDR3 length: 15 residues.

The chain carries TRBV3-1 (or the pseudogene TRBV3-2) and TRBJ1-1; 8 nucleotides agree with TRBD1. Per germline, CDR1 LGHDT and CDR2 YNNKEL (reference sequence). With 0 bases clipped from V and 4 bases from J, the junction kept 1 base outside the gene matches. The CDR3 loop spans 14 amino acids. CDR3 DNA sequence: TGTGCCAGCAGCCAAGATGGACAGGGCACTGAAGCTTTCTTT. Its translation is CASSQDGQGTEAFF.

The count of this clone is one. The CDR3 bases are TGTGCCAGAAAACTCCAGTTTGGGACAGGAAGTACAACAGATACGCAGTATTTT. This encodes CARKLQFGTGSTTDTQYF. This chain joins TRBV27 and TRBJ2-3, with 8 bases that match TRBD1. Per the germline V gene, CDR1 is MNHEY and CDR2 is SMNVEV (reference sequence). The CDR3 totals 18 residues. The ends lost 9 bases at V and 3 bases at J; junction bases unmatched: 20.

This sequence joins TRBV7-9 and TRBJ1-3; D is undetermined. The CDR3 has 13 residues. V gave up 5 bases and J gave up 8 bases, with 13 bases separating them. Germline CDR1 is SEHNR and CDR2 is FQNEAQ (reference sequence). The CDR3 DNA reads TGTGCCAGCAGCCCCCCCGGCGGCTACACCATATATTTT. Its translation is CASSPPGGYTIYF. Using reference TRBV7-9 and TRBJ1-3 for the parts outside the CDR3, the full variable domain is DTGVSQNPRHKITKRGQNVTFRCDPISEHNRLYWYRQTLGQGPEFLTYFQNEAQLEKSRLLSDRFSAERPKGSFSTLEIQRTEQGDSAMYLCASSPPGGYTIYFGEGSWLTVV.